This entry describes one TCR beta chain. Its antigen is still unknown. TCRdb reprocessed the reads with MiXCR, giving one entry per CDR3 protein. The sample has about 900,000 distinct CDR3 sequences; less than 40% are singletons. This specimen belongs to a study of T cell repertoires in cytomegalovirus infection. Study-level points and caveats: Dominating the ex vivo response were TCR beta clonotypes that were CMV-specific and HLA-C-restricted.

Trimming took 4 bases from V and 3 from J; bases not matched to a gene: 8. Germline lookup yields CDR1 SQVTM and CDR2 ANQGSEA. The CDR3 extends over 15 amino acids. V and J are TRBV29-1 and TRBJ2-3; 9 nucleotides agree with TRBD2. The sample was cultured CD8+ T cells from PBMCs, taken from culture after CMV antigen stimulation. The sequence derives from a human donor in good health (CMV status not recorded). Some clones in this sample may be carry-over from other donors' samples. The CDR3 nucleotides read TGCAGCGTTGCGTTAGCGGGGGTTCGAACAGATACGCAGTATTTT. Translated: CSVALAGVRTDTQYF.